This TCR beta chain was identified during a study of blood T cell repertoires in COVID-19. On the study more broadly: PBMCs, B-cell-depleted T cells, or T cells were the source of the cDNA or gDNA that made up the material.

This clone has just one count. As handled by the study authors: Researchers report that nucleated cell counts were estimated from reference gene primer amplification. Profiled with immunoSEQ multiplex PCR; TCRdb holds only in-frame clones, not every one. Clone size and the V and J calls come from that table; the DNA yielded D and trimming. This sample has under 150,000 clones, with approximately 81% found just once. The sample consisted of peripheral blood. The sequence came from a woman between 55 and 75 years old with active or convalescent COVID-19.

CDR3 coding DNA: TGTGCCAGCAGTTTAGCGGGGGGCCTCACAGATACGCAGTATTTT. It codes for CASSLAGGLTDTQYF. This rearrangement joins TRBV6-2 or TRBV6-3 to TRBJ2-3; TRBD2 aligns across 10 bases. Germline V lookup: CDR1 MNHEY, CDR2 SVGEGT. The CDR3 has 15 residues. The V gene end was trimmed by 4 bases and the J gene end by 2 bases; junction bases not matched to a gene: 3.